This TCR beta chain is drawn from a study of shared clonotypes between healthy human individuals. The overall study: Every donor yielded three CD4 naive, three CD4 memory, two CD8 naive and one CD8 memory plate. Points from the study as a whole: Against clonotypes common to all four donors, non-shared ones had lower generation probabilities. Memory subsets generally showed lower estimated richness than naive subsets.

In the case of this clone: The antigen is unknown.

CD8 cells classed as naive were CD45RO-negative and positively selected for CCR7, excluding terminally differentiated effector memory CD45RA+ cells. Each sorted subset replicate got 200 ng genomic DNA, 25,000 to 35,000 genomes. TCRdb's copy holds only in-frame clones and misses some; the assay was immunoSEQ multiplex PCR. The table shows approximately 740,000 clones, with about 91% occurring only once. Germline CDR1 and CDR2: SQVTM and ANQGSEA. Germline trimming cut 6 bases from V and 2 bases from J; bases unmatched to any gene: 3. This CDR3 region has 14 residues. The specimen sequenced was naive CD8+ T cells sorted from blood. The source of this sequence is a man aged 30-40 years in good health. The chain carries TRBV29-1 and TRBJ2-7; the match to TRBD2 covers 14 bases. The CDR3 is CSVPGLAGAYEQYF. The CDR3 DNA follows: TGCAGCGTCCCGGGACTAGCGGGAGCCTACGAGCAGTACTTC.